The sequence of this T cell receptor beta chain was determined in a study of blood T cell repertoires in COVID-19. Across the study: Researchers got acute and convalescent COVID-19 samples from the United States, Italy and Spain. From T cells, B-cell-depleted T cells, or PBMCs came the material, which was cDNA or gDNA.

Data came from immunoSEQ multiplex PCR; TCRdb stores just in-frame clones and leaves some out. The profile shows more than 70,000 clones, around 75% of them singletons. Per the germline V gene, CDR1 is LNHDA and CDR2 is SQIVND (reference sequence). The length of the CDR3 is 15 residues. The ends were cut back, 4 bases at V and 1 base at J, with 13 bases in the middle. This clonotype was sampled from a human donor in a cohort sampled during active COVID-19. The rearrangement uses TRBV19 and TRBJ1-1; D unclear. Material: peripheral blood. The CDR3 protein is CASSNPQRGNTEAFF. DNA of the CDR3: TGTGCCAGTAGTAATCCCCAACGCGGGAACACTGAAGCTTTCTTT. Full variable domain (rest looked up from reference TRBV19 and TRBJ1-1): DGGITQSPKYLFRKEGQNVTLSCEQNLNHDAMYWYRQDPGQGLRLIYYSQIVNDFQKGDIAEGYSVSREKKESFPLTVTSAQKNPTAFYLCASSNPQRGNTEAFFGQGTRLTVV.